The clone carrying this T cell receptor beta chain turned up a few times. Its specificity is unknown. This specimen comes from a study of blood T cells in healthy people across ages. Study results and caveats: Strong correlation linked observed beta diversity and percent naive T cells.

Donation came from healthy Caucasian individuals in Russia who were aged about 6 to 95. With a J-beta primer mix and a sample-barcoded 5' primer, a second PCR ran about 7 to 11 cycles. MiXCR, applied by TCRdb to the 5' RACE reads, yields one record per CDR3 protein. The sample includes roughly 1.5 million distinct CDR3 sequences, roughly two fifths seen only once; the top ten take under 5%. Germline V gene data show CDR1 as DFQATT and CDR2 as SNEGSKA (reference sequence). CDR3 length: 14 residues. V was trimmed by 3 bases and J by 3 bases, leaving 14 bases between them. J is TRBJ1-1 and V is TRBV20-1; D gene ambiguous. This receptor was taken from a woman aged 18 to 35 in good health. Sequencing was carried out using blood. Here the CDR3 reads CSASPRTGHTEAFF. CDR3 nucleotide sequence: TGCAGTGCTAGTCCCCGGACGGGCCACACTGAAGCTTTCTTT.